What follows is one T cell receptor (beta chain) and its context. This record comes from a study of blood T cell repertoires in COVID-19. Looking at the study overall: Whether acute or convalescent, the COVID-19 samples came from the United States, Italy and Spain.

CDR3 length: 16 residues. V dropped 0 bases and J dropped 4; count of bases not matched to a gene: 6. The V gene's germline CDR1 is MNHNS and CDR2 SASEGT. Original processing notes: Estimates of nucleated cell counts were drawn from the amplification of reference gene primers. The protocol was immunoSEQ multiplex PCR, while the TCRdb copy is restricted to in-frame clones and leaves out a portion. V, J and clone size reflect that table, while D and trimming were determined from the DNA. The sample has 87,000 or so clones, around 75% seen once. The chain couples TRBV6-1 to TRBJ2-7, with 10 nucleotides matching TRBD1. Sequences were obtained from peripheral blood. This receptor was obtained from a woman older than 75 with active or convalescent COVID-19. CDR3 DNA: TGTGCCAGCAGTGAAGCAACGGGGGACAGGGGATACGAGCAGTACTTC. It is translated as CASSEATGDRGYEQYF.